The 16 T cell receptor beta chains presented below share a single source sample, sequenced in a study of response to subunit inactivated influenza vaccine. MiXCR, run by TCRdb on the RT-PCR reads, gives a single entry per CDR3 protein. The table includes about 650,000 distinct CDR3 sequences, 14% detected once. Sequences were derived from PBMCs from blood, sampled roughly 2 weeks before vaccination. The receptor source for this set is a man over 45 who received an inactivated influenza vaccine.

As to this clonotype: Germline and junction disagree at one end, which may indicate a read error. The chain employs TRBV4-1 and TRBJ1-6; D gene uncertain. This CDR3 is built from 16 residues. Germline V CDR1 and CDR2: MGHRA, YSYEKL. CDR3 sequence: CASSKEGRSPYSPLHF. CDR3 in DNA: TGCGCCAGCAGCAAAGAAGGGAGGAGCCCGTATTCACCCCTCCACTTT.

CDR3 bases: TGCAGTGCTAGAGGGACAGGGAAAGCCTACGAGCAGTACTTC. Its translation: CSARGTGKAYEQYF. V usage is TRBV20-1 and J usage is TRBJ2-7; 8 bases match TRBD1. The CDR3 extends over 14 amino acids. The trim removed 1 base at V and 2 bases at J, leaving 4 bases unmatched. The V gene's germline CDR1 is DFQATT and CDR2 SNEGSKA (reference sequence).

This clonotype was seen ten or more times. J is TRBJ1-2 and V is TRBV20-1; 10 nucleotides line up with TRBD1. Germline CDR1 DFQATT, CDR2 SNEGSKA (reference sequence). The length of the CDR3 is 12 residues. Unmatched junction bases numbered 6, after V lost 6 bases and J lost 8 bases. Here the CDR3 DNA reads TGCAGTGCCAAGGGACAGGGGAACGGCTACACCTTC. It encodes CSAKGQGNGYTF.

In its sample, this clonotype was seen a few times. The CDR3 DNA reads as TGTGCCAGCAGTGACCCGACTAGACCGGACACCGGGGAGCTGTTTTTT. Translating it yields CASSDPTRPDTGELFF. V gene TRBV25-1 combines with J gene TRBJ2-2, with D tentatively TRBD2 (6 bases). The length of the CDR3 is 16 residues. CDR1 is MGHDK, CDR2 SYGVNS, per germline. V gave up 3 bases and J gave up 3 bases, with 14 bases separating them.

The CDR3 is CASAGELAKNIQYF. CDR3 bases: TGTGCCAGCGCAGGGGAACTAGCCAAAAACATTCAGTACTTC. J is TRBJ2-4 and V is TRBV6-1; perhaps TRBD1 as D (6 bases). The CDR3 has 14 amino acids. Trimming cost V 8 bases and J 0 bases, with 11 bases left between them. CDR1 and CDR2 from the germline V gene are MNHNS and SASEGT.

The rearrangement uses TRBV10-1 and TRBJ2-2, with 7 bases aligning to TRBD2. V shed 6 bases and J 13 bases; nucleotides not matched to a gene: 11. Germline CDR1 is WNHNN and CDR2 is SYGVQD (reference sequence). The CDR3 runs to 13 residues. In nucleotides, the CDR3 is TGCGCCAGCAGCAGGATCGCGGGGGAGGTGCTGTTTTTT. Its protein is CASSRIAGEVLFF.

This clonotype was observed a few times. V is TRBV27 and J is TRBJ2-6; 7 bases agree with TRBD1. This CDR3 region has 16 residues. The V gene's germline CDR1 is MNHEY and CDR2 SMNVEV (reference sequence). V trimming: 6 bases; J trimming: 4 bases; junction bases outside the gene matches: 9. CDR3 DNA: TGTGCCAGCAGAAATTACAGGGGTTCAGGGGCCAACGTCCTGACTTTC. It codes for CASRNYRGSGANVLTF.

This clonotype was recorded many times. V and J are TRBV12-3 or TRBV12-4 and TRBJ1-5, with a weak D call TRBD1 (6 bases). This CDR3 contains 15 residues. The V end was cut by 5 bases, the J end by 1 base, with 12 bases between. Here the CDR3 DNA reads TGTGCCAGCAGTGAGACAGGCCCAAGCAATCAGCCCCAGCATTTT. Its translation: CASSETGPSNQPQHF.

The table lists this clonotype with a few counts. The chain links TRBV5-5 to TRBJ2-7; D unclear. There are 14 residues in the CDR3. V was pared by 3 bases and J by 5 bases, with 15 bases between. Germline CDR1 SGHKS, CDR2 YYEKEE (reference sequence). CDR3 sequence: CASSSPGLTHEQYF. CDR3 nucleotides: TGTGCCAGCAGCTCCCCCGGGTTAACGCACGAGCAGTACTTC.

This clonotype occurred many times. The chain combines TRBV5-1 with TRBJ2-3; perhaps TRBD2 as D (5 bases). Germline CDR1 reads SGHRS; CDR2 reads YFSETQ. The V end lost 4 bases, the J end lost 6 bases, and 9 bases lay between the germline ends. The CDR3 contains 12 residues. This CDR3 is CASSLRRDTQYF. CDR3 DNA sequence: TGCGCCAGCAGCCTGAGGAGGGATACGCAGTATTTT.

This rearrangement joins TRBV28 to TRBJ2-7; 14 positions match TRBD2. The germline gives CDR1 MDHEN, CDR2 SYDVKM. The length of the CDR3 is 15 residues. J lost 7 bases, V lost 5 bases, and 7 bases had no gene match. The CDR3 coding sequence is TGTGCCAGCAGTCTGGGACTAGCGGGAGCCTTAGAGCAGTACTTC. It is translated as CASSLGLAGALEQYF.

The CDR3 nucleotides read TGCGCCAGCAGCCAAGATAGTCTAGCGGGATTTTACGAGCAGTACTTC. This codes for CASSQDSLAGFYEQYF. The gene calls are TRBV4-1 and TRBJ2-7; 9 bases fit TRBD2. The ends lost 0 bases at V and 4 bases at J; junction bases unmatched: 7. CDR1 is MGHRA and CDR2 is YSYEKL in the germline V gene. The CDR3 contains 16 residues.

This chain connects TRBV12-3 or TRBV12-4 to TRBJ2-7, with TRBD1 matching 7 bases. With V trimmed by 5 bases and J by 11 bases, 6 bases remained unmatched. The CDR3 sequence is 11 residues long. CDR3 sequence: CASSRTGAEYF. CDR3 DNA: TGTGCCAGCAGTCGCACAGGGGCTGAGTACTTC.

The chain joins TRBV29-1 to TRBJ2-1, with 11 bases aligning to TRBD1. The CDR3 length is 15 residues. The ends lost 4 bases at V and 0 bases at J; junction bases unmatched: 2. Germline V gives CDR1 SQVTM, CDR2 ANQGSEA. CDR3 sequence: CSVGTGGLSYNEQFF. The CDR3 DNA is TGCAGCGTTGGGACAGGGGGCCTCTCCTACAATGAGCAGTTCTTC.

This clonotype showed up just a few times. V is TRBV15 and J is TRBJ1-1; 10 bases line up with TRBD1. The CDR3 is 16 amino acids. Trimming at V came to 2 bases and at J to 6 bases, leaving 9 bases not matched to a gene. Germline CDR1 LNHNV, CDR2 YYDKDF (reference sequence). CDR3 sequence: CATSRRQGAVSPEAFF. The CDR3 DNA follows: TGTGCCACCAGCAGAAGACAGGGGGCTGTCTCCCCTGAAGCTTTCTTT.

The chain is built from TRBV18 and TRBJ2-7, with D possibly TRBD1 on 6 matching bases. Germline V CDR1 and CDR2: KGHSH, LQKENI. V gave up 3 bases and J gave up 4 bases, with 10 bases separating them. The CDR3 length is 13 residues. The CDR3 coding sequence is TGTGCCAGCTCACCGGACAGCCCTTACGAGCAGTACTTC. This encodes CASSPDSPYEQYF.